This T cell receptor (beta chain) came from a study of cytomegalovirus exposure and HLA in healthy donors. Concerning this clone: What it recognizes is unknown.

The PCR used 60 Vbeta and 13 Jbeta primers. Profiling relied on immunoSEQ multiplex PCR, and the TCRdb table lists in-frame clones only, not all of them. In the table there are some 170,000 clones, 70% to 85% of which are singletons. In germline, CDR1 is SEHNR, CDR2 FQNEAQ (reference sequence). This CDR3 is built from 14 residues. The V and J ends lost 7 bases and 8 bases respectively, with 20 bases between them. This donor lacks a recorded CMV serostatus. General observations from the study: Earlier findings revealed that most TCR beta V segments proved productive either about 87% or about 30% of the time.

The receptor was derived from a human donor in good health. V is TRBV7-9 and J is TRBJ1-2; D is possibly TRBD1 (6 bases). Source material: PBMCs. In nucleotides, the CDR3 is TGTGCCAGCACCCTCTCGCGCGGGGGCGAAGGCTACACCTTC. It codes for CASTLSRGGEGYTF.